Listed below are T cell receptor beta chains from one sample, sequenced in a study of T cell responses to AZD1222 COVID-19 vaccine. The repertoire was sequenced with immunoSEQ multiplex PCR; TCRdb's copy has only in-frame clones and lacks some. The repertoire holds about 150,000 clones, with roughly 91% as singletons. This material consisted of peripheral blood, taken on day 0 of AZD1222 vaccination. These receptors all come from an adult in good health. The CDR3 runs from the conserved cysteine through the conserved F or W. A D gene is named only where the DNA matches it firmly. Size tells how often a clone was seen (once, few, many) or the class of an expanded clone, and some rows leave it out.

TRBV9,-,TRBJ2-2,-,TGTGCCAGCAGCGCACGGGCGGATACGAACACCGGGGAGCTGTTTTTT,CASSARADTNTGELFF
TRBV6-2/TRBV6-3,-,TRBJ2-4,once,TGTGCCAGCAGTCACCTGGCAGGGGGGAACATTCAGTACTTC,CASSHLAGGNIQYF
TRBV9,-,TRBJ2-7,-,TGTGCCAGTACCCCAGGGGGAGGGGCCTCTACCGAGCAGTACTTC,CASTPGGGASTEQYF
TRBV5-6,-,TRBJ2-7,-,TGTGCCAGCAGCTTGGAATTAGCCTACGAGCAGTACTTC,CASSLELAYEQYF
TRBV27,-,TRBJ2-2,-,TGTGCCAGCAGTTTAGAGCCTCCTCGACAGATCACCGGGGAGCTGTTTTTT,CASSLEPPRQITGELFF
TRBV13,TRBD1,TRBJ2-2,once,TGTGCCAGCAGCACCGGACAGGGTCCCACCGGGGAGCTGTTTTTT,CASSTGQGPTGELFF
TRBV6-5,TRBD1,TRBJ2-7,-,TGTGCCAGCAGCCCACTGACAGGGGGCGGCGAGCAGTACTTC,CASSPLTGGGEQYF
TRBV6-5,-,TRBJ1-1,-,TGTGCCAGCAGCCTCACTGGGGGCACTGAAGCTTTCTTT,CASSLTGGTEAFF
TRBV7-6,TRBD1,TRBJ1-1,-,TGTGCCAGCAGCATTACAGGGGGCTCCACTGAAGCTTTCTTT,CASSITGGSTEAFF
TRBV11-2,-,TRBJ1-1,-,TGTGCCAGCAGCTTAGATAGGCCTGAAGCTTTCTTT,CASSLDRPEAFF
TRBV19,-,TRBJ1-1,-,TGTGCCAGTAGAGTCGGGGGGGGAAACACTGAAGCTTTCTTT,CASRVGGGNTEAFF
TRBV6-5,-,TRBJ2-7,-,TGTGCCAGCAGCCCCGACCGGACATCTGACGAGCAGTACTTC,CASSPDRTSDEQYF
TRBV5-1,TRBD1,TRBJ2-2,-,TGCGCCAGCAGCTCGGGACAGGGTAGAACCGGGGAGCTGTTTTTT,CASSSGQGRTGELFF
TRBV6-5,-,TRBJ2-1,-,TGTGCCAGCAGTTGGGGGGACGACTACAATGAGCAGTTCTTC,CASSWGDDYNEQFF
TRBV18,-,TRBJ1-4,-,TGTGCCAGCTCACCACGACGGGGAAAAAGTGAAAAACTGTTTTTT,CASSPRRGKSEKLFF
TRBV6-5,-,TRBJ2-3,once,TGTGCCAGCAACTCTGTCGGGGGGCTCGATACGCAGTATTTT,CASNSVGGLDTQYF
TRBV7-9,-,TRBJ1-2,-,TGTGCCAGCAGCCCAGCCGAGGGGAGGTATGGCTACACCTTC,CASSPAEGRYGYTF
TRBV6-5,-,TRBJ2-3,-,TGTGCCAGCAGTTACTCGTATGGCTATACGCAGTATTTT,CASSYSYGYTQYF
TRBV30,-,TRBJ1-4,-,TGTGCCCAAGGAACGGGCACTAATGAAAAACTGTTTTTT,CAQGTGTNEKLFF
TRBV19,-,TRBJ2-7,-,TGTGCCAGTACCAACCACCGGGAGCAGTACTTC,CASTNHREQYF
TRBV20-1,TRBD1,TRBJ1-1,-,TGCAGTGCGAGAGGGACAGTGGAAGCTTTCTTT,CSARGTVEAFF
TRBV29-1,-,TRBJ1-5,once,TGCAGCGCACAGCGGAGTAGCAATCAGCCCCAGCATTTT,CSAQRSSNQPQHF
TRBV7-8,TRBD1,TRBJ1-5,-,TGTGCCAGCAGCCGCAAAAGACAGGGAAATCAGCCCCAGCATTTT,CASSRKRQGNQPQHF
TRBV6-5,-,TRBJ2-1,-,TGTGCCAGCAGTTACTCTGGCGGGACCTGGGATGAGCAGTTCTTC,CASSYSGGTWDEQFF
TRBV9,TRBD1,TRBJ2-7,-,TGTGCCAGCAGCCTAGGCGGGACAGGACGGAGTGGCGAGCAGTACTTC,CASSLGGTGRSGEQYF
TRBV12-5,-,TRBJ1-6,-,TGTGCTAGTGGTTTGGAGACACCTTCACCCCTCCACTTT,CASGLETPSPLHF
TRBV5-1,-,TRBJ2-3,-,TGCGCCAGCAGCTTGGAAGGGGCAAGGAGCACAGATACGCAGTATTTT,CASSLEGARSTDTQYF
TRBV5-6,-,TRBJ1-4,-,TGTGCCAGCAGCTACACGGGAGGAGCAACTAATGAAAAACTGTTTTTT,CASSYTGGATNEKLFF
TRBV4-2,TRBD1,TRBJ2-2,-,TGTGCCAGCAGCTACCGGGACAGGGCCATCGGGGAGCTGTTTTTT,CASSYRDRAIGELFF
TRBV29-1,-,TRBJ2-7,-,TGCAGCGTCCGGGACGGGAACAACTACGAGCAGTACTTC,CSVRDGNNYEQYF
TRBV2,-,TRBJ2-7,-,TGTGCCAGCAACACCTTGCCACAGGGACACCAATACGAGCAGTACTTC,CASNTLPQGHQYEQYF
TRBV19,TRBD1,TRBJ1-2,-,TGTGCCAGTAGTATGCGCCAGGGGGCGCCCTATGGCTACACCTTC,CASSMRQGAPYGYTF
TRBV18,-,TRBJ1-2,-,TGTGCCAGCTCACCACGACGGGGTAATGGCTACACCTTC,CASSPRRGNGYTF
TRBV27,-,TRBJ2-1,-,TGTGCCAGCAGTTTCGGCAGGGAGGCTACTGAGCAGTTCTTC,CASSFGREATEQFF